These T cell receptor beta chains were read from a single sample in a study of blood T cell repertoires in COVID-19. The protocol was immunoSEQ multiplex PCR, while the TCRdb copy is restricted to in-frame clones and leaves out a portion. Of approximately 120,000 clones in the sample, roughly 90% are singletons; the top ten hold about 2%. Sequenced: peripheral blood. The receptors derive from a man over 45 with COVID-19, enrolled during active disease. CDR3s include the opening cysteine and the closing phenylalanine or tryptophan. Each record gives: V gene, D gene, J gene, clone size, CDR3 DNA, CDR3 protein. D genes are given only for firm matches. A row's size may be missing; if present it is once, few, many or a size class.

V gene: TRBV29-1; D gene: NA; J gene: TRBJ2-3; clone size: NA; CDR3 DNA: TGCAGCGTTGTTTCGTGGACACAATCAGATACGCAGTATTTT; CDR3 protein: CSVVSWTQSDTQYF
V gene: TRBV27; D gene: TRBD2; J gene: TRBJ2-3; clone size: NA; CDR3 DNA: TGTGCCAGCAGTCACGGCGGCGGGAGAATAAGCACAGATACGCAGTATTTT; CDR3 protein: CASSHGGGRISTDTQYF
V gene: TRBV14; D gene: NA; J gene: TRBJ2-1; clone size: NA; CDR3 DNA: TGTGCCAGCAGCCAGGACCCAGGGGGGCTAGGATCCTACAATGAGCAGTTCTTC; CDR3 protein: CASSQDPGGLGSYNEQFF
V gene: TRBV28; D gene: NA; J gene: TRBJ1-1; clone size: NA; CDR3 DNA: TGTGCCAGCAGTACCCCCACAGAGAACACTGAAGCTTTCTTT; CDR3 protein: CASSTPTENTEAFF
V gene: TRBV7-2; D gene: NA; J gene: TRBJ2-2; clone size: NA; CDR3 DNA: TGTGCCAGCAGCTTAGCTAGCGGACCGAACACCGGGGAGCTGTTTTTT; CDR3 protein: CASSLASGPNTGELFF
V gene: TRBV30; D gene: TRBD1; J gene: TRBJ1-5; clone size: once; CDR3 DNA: TGTGCCTGGAGTGGAACAGGGGGTCAGCCCCAGCATTTT; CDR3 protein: CAWSGTGGQPQHF
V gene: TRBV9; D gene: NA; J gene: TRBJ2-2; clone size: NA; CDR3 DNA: TGTGCCAGCAGCGTTAGGGGGAACACCGGGGAGCTGTTTTTT; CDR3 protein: CASSVRGNTGELFF
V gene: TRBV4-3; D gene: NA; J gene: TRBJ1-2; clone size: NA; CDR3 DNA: TGCGCCAGCAGCCAAGCCCTGGCCGTCCAGGGCTACACCTTC; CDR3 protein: CASSQALAVQGYTF
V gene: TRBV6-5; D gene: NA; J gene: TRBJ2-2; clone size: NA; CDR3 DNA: TGTGCCAGCAGGAATCCTACCGACACCGGGGAGCTGTTTTTT; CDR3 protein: CASRNPTDTGELFF
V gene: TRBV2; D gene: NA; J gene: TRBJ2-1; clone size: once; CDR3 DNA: TGTGCCAGCGCGAGAGGGGGCAATGAGCAGTTCTTC; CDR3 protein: CASARGGNEQFF
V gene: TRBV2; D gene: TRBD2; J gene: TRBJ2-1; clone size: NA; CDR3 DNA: TGTGCCAGCAGAAAGTCGGGACTAGCGGGCGACAATGAGCAGTTCTTC; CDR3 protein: CASRKSGLAGDNEQFF
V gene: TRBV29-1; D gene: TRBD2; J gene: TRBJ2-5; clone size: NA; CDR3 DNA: TGCAGCGTCGCTAGCGGGAGAAAGACCCAGTACTTC; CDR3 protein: CSVASGRKTQYF
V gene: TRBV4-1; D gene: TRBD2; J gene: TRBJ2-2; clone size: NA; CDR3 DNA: TGCGCCAGCAGCCTCCCCCGGATCTTGGCTAGCGGGAGGGCCGTTTCCACCGGGGAGCTGTTTTTT; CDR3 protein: CASSLPRILASGRAVSTGELFF
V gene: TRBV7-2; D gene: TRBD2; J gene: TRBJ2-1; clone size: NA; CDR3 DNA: TGTGCCAGCAGCTTTCCCGAGACTAGCGGGAGGGGGTACAATGAGCAGTTCTTC; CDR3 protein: CASSFPETSGRGYNEQFF
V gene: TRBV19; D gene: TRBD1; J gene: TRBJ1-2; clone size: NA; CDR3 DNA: TGTGCCAGTACCACCCGGGGACAGGGGGACTATGGCTACACCTTC; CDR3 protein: CASTTRGQGDYGYTF
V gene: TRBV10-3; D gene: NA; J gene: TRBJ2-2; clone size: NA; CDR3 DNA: TGTGCCATCAGTGAGAAAACAGCCACCGGGGAGCTGTTTTTT; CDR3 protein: CAISEKTATGELFF
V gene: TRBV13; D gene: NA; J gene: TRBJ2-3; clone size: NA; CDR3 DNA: TGTGCCAGCAGCTCCCGAACAGGGTTGGATACGCAGTATTTT; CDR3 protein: CASSSRTGLDTQYF
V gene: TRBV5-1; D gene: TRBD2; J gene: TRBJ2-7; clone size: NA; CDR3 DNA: TGCGCCAGCAGCTTAGGACTAGCGGGAACGGGCGAGCAGTACTTC; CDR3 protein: CASSLGLAGTGEQYF
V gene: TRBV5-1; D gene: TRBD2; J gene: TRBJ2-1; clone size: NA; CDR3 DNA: TGCGCCAGCAGCTTACTAGCGGGAGGGCTCGGCGATGAGCAGTTCTTC; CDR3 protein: CASSLLAGGLGDEQFF
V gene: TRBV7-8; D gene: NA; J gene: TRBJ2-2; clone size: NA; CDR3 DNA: TGTGCCAGCAGCTTAGATGTGGGGGCGACTCGCACCGGGGAGCTGTTTTTT; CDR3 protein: CASSLDVGATRTGELFF
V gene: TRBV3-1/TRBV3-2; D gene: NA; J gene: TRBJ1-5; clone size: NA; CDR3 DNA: TGTGCCAGCAGCAAGGGACTTCTGGCGGAGCCCCAGCATTTT; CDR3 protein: CASSKGLLAEPQHF
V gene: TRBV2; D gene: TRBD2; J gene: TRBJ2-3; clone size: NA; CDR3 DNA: TGTGCCAGCAGTTCCCGACTAGCGGGAGGGCAAGATACGCAGTATTTT; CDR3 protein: CASSSRLAGGQDTQYF
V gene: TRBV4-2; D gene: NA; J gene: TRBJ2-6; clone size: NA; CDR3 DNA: TGTGCCAGCAGCCAGGGGGGCGGGACTATCTCGTCTGGGGCCAACGTCCTGACTTTC; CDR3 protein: CASSQGGGTISSGANVLTF
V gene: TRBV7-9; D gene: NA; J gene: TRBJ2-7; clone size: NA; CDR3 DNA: TGTGCCAGCACCCCCGGAGGAGAAACCTACGAGCAGTACTTC; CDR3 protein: CASTPGGETYEQYF
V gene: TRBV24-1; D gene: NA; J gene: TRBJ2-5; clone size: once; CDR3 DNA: TGTGCCACCAGTGATTCACGGGAGACCCAGTACTTC; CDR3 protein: CATSDSRETQYF
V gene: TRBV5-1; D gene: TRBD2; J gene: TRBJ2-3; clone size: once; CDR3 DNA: TGCGCCAGCAGCCCCGCGAGCGGGAGTACCGGAGATACGCAGTATTTT; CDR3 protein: CASSPASGSTGDTQYF
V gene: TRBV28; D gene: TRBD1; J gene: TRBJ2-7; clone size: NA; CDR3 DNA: TGTGCCAGCAGTTCGCCCAACAGGGGCGAGCAGTACTTC; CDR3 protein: CASSSPNRGEQYF
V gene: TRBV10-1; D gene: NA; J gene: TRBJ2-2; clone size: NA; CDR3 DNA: TGCGCCAGCAGTGAGTCGGAAGGGGCGAACACCGGGGAGCTGTTTTTT; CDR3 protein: CASSESEGANTGELFF
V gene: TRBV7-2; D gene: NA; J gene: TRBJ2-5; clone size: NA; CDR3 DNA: TGTGCCAGCAGGACCGGGGAGACCCAGTACTTC; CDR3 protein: CASRTGETQYF
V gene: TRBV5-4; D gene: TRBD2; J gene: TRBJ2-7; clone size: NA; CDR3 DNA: TGTGCCAGCAGCTCACGGGGACTAGCGGCGGAGCAGTACTTC; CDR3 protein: CASSSRGLAAEQYF
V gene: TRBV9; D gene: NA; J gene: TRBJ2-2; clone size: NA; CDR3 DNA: TGTGCCAGCAGCGGTCGGGGTACCGGGGAGCTGTTTTTT; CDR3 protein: CASSGRGTGELFF
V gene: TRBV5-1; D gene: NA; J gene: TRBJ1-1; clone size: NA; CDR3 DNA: TGCGCCAGCAGCCCCGGCGCGGGGGGTGAAGCTTTCTTT; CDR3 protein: CASSPGAGGEAFF
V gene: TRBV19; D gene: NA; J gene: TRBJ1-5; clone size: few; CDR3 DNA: TGTGCCAGTAGTTTCTCGGTAAATAGCAATCAGCCCCAGCATTTT; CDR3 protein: CASSFSVNSNQPQHF
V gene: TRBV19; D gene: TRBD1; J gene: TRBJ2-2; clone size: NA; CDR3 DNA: TGTGCCAGTAGTTTAACTTTGCGGACAGGGTCGAATAACGGGGAGCTGTTTTTT; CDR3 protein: CASSLTLRTGSNNGELFF
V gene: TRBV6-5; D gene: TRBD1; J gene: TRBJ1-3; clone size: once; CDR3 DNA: TGTGCCAGCAGGGAGACAGGGTACGGAAACACCATATATTTT; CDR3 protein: CASRETGYGNTIYF
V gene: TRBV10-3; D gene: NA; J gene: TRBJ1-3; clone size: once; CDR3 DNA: TGTGCCATCAGTGCGCTTCTACAGGGAAACACCATATATTTT; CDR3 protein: CAISALLQGNTIYF
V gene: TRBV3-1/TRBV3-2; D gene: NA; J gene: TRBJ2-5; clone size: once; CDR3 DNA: TGTGCCAGCCCGCAAGAGACCCAGTACTTC; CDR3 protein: CASPQETQYF
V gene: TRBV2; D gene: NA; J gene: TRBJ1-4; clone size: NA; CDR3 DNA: TGTGCCAGCAGCGACAGGAATTATAATGAAAAACTGTTTTTT; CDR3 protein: CASSDRNYNEKLFF
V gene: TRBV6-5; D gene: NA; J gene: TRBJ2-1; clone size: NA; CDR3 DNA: TGTGCCAGTCGAGCGGTAAGCTCCTACAATGAGCAGTTCTTC; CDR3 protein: CASRAVSSYNEQFF
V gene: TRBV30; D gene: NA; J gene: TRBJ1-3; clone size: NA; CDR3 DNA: TGTGCCTGGAGGATCACAGGTGGGGGAAACACCATATATTTT; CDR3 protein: CAWRITGGGNTIYF
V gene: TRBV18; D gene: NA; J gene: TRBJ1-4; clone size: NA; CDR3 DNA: TGTGCCAGCTCACGAGACAGGTCCCGTTCTAATGAAAAACTGTTTTTT; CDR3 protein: CASSRDRSRSNEKLFF
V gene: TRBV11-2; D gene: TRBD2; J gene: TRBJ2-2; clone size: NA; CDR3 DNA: TGTGCCAGCAGCCAAGATGGTAGCGGGGGGAACACCGGGGAGCTGTTTTTT; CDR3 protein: CASSQDGSGGNTGELFF